This T cell receptor (beta chain) was recovered during a study of somatic mutations in cytotoxic T cells in rheumatoid arthritis. About the research overall: Blood samples of around 30 ml were drawn from patients (in EDTA) right after diagnosis and before any treatment.

As to this clone: Its target is unknown.

CDR3 size: 14 residues. Germline trimming cut 0 bases from V and 7 bases from J; bases unmatched to any gene: 5. The germline gives CDR1 MNHEY, CDR2 SMNVEV (reference sequence). Findings and caveats of the study: CD8+ clonality increased with age in rheumatoid arthritis patients but not in healthy controls. There was no knowledge of the antigen targets of the expanded CD8+ clones.

Flow cytometry was used to check the purity of CD4+ and CD8+ cells, which had been isolated by positive magnetic bead selection. Profiling relied on immunoSEQ multiplex PCR, and the TCRdb table lists in-frame clones only, not all of them. Among around 13,000 clones listed, 78% were seen once. The material sequenced was CD8+ T cells sorted from blood. The chain couples TRBV27 to TRBJ1-2; 7 bases agree with TRBD1. The sequence was collected from an adult with rheumatoid arthritis. CDR3: CASSLSTGFGGYTF. The CDR3 bases are TGTGCCAGCAGTTTATCGACAGGGTTCGGTGGCTACACCTTC.